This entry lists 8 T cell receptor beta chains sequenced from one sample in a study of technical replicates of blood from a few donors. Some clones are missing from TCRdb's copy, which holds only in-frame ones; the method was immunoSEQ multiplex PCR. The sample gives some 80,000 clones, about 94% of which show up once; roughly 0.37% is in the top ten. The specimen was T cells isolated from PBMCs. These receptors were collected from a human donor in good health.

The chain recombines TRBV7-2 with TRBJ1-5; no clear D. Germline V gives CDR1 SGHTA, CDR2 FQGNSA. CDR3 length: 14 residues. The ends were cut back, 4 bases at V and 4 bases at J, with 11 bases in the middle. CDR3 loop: CASSSLIDNQPQHF. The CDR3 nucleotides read TGTGCCAGCAGCTCGTTGATAGATAATCAGCCCCAGCATTTT.

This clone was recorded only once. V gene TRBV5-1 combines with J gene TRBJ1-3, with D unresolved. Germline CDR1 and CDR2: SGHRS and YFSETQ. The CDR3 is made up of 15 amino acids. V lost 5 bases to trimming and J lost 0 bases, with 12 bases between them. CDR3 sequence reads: CASSRAGGSGNTIYF. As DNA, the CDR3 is TGCGCCAGCAGTAGGGCAGGAGGCTCTGGAAACACCATATATTTT.

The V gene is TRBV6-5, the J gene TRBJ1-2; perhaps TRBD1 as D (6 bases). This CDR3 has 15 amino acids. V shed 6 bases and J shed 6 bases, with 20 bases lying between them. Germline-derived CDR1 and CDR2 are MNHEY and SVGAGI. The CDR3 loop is CASSPSLPRGNGYTF. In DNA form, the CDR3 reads TGTGCCAGCAGCCCCTCTCTCCCCAGGGGTAATGGCTACACCTTC.

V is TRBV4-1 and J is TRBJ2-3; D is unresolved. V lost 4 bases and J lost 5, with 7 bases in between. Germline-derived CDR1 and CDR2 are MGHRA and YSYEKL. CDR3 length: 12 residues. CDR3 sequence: CASSLSLDTQYF. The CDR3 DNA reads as TGCGCCAGCAGCCTGAGCCTAGATACGCAGTATTTT.

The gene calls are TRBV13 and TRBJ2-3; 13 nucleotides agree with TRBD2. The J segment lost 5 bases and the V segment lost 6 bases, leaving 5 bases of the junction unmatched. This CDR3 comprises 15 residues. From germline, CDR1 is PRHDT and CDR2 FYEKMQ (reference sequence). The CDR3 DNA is TGTGCCAGCAGTTTACTAGCGGGAGGGCTAGATACGCAGTATTTT. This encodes CASSLLAGGLDTQYF.

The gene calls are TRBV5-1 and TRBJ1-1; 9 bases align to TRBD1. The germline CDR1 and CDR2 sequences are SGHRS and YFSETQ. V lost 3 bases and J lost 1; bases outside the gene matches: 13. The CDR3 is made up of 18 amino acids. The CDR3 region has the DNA TGCGCCAGCAGCTACTCCGGACAGGGGACGGGGGCGAACACTGAAGCTTTCTTT. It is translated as CASSYSGQGTGANTEAFF.

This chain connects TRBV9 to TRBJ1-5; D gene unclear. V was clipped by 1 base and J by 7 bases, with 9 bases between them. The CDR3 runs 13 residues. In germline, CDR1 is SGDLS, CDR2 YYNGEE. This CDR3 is CASSVTGNQPQHF. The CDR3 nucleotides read TGTGCCAGCAGCGTAACGGGGAACCAGCCCCAGCATTTT.

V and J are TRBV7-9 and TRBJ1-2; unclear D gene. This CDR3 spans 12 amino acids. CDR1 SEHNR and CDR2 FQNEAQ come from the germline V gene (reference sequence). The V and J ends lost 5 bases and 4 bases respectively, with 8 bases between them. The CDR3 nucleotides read TGTGCCAGCAGCGGAGACCGCTATGGCTACACCTTC. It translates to CASSGDRYGYTF.